What follows is one T cell receptor beta chain and its context. Its specificity is unknown. Regarding treatment: roughly 20 received Ad26.COV2.S at low or high dose, single or two shots; a few received placebo; per-sample allocation not given. The study sampled participants on day 63 after the first vaccine or placebo injection. The data stem from a study of Ad26.COV2.S vaccination and SARS-CoV-2 variants. Study findings and constraints: It was found that vaccine and placebo recipients had similar non-spike TCR breadth.

CDR1 and CDR2 (germline): SEHNR, FQNEAQ (reference sequence). Trimming pared 3 bases from V and 4 bases from J, leaving 12 bases between. CDR3 size: 15 residues. The assay was immunoSEQ multiplex PCR, and TCRdb's table has in-frame clones only and misses some. The table lists fewer than 400,000 clones, 85% to 90% of them singletons, with around 2% in the top ten. The V call is TRBV7-9, the J call TRBJ2-2; D possibly corresponds to TRBD1 (6 bases). The sequences come from peripheral blood, collected in a trial of Ad26.COV2.S vaccine versus placebo. The TCR comes from a person aged 18-60 years who received the Ad26.COV2.S COVID-19 vaccine or a placebo. The CDR3 region has the DNA TGTGCCAGCAGCTTTACAGGGATTTTCACCGGGGAGCTGTTTTTT. Amino acids: CASSFTGIFTGELFF.